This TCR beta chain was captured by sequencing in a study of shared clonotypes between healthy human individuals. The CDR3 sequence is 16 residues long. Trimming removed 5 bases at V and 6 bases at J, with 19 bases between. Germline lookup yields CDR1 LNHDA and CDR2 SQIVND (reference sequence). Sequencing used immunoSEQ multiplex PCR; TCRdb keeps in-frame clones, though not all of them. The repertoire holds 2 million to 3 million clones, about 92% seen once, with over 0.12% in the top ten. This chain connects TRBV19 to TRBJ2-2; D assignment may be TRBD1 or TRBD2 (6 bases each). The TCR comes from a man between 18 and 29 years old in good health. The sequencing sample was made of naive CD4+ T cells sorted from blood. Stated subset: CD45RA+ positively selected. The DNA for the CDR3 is TGTGCCAGTAGTGTATTAGACGGGGGCAGCTCCGGGGAGCTGTTTTTT. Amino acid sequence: CASSVLDGGSSGELFF.